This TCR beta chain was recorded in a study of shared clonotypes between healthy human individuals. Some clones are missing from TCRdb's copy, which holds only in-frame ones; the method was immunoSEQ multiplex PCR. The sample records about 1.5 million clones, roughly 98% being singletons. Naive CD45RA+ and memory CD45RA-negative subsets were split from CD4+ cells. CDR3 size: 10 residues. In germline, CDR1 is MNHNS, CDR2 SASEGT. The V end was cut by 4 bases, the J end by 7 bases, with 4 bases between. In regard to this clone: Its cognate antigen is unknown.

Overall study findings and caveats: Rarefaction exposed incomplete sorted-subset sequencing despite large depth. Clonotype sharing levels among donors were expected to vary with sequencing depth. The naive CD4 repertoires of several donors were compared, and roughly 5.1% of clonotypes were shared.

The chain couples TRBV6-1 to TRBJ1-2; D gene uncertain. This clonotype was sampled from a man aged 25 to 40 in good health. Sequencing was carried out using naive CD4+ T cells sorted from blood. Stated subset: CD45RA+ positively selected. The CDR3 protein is CASSGTGYTF. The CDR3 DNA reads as TGTGCCAGCAGTGGGACTGGCTACACCTTC.